This is a list of T cell receptor beta chains from one sample in a study of cytomegalovirus exposure and HLA in healthy donors. TCRdb's copy holds only in-frame clones and misses some; the assay was immunoSEQ multiplex PCR. Among about 160,000 clones listed, about 80% were seen once. Input material: PBMCs. Receptors originate from a man younger than 45 in good health and CMV-seronegative. CDR3s include the opening cysteine and the closing phenylalanine or tryptophan. The D gene is left open where the match is weak. Only part of the rows carry a size: once, few, many, or a class if the clone is expanded.

v_gene	j_gene	d_gene	abundance	CDR3nt	CDR3aa
TRBV5-4	TRBJ2-7	NA	NA	TGTGCCAGCAGCTCAAAGGACAGACCCTACGAGCAGTACTTC	CASSSKDRPYEQYF
TRBV9	TRBJ2-1	TRBD2	few	TGTGCCAGCAGCGTCCCGGCGGGAGAAAATACTCCTTGGAATGAGCAGTTCTTC	CASSVPAGENTPWNEQFF
TRBV2	TRBJ1-4	NA	once	TGTGCCAGCAGGGGGAGGGCAGGAGTTGAAAAACTGTTTTTT	CASRGRAGVEKLFF
TRBV5-1	TRBJ2-1	NA	once	TGCGCCAGCAGCTTGGGGGTGGGGCCTGACGAGCAGTTCTTC	CASSLGVGPDEQFF
TRBV5-1	TRBJ2-7	NA	NA	TGCGCCAGCAGCCTCGACAGGCCTCCCCGCGAGCAGTACTTC	CASSLDRPPREQYF
TRBV4-3	TRBJ1-4	NA	NA	TGCGCCAGCAGCCAATTACTCGGGCGCAGGGATGAAAAACTGTTTTTT	CASSQLLGRRDEKLFF
TRBV9	TRBJ2-2	NA	NA	TGTGCCAGCAGCGTGAATCGGGTACGGAGGGCTGGCGGGGAGCTGTTTTTT	CASSVNRVRRAGGELFF
TRBV7-6	TRBJ1-1	NA	NA	TGTGCCAGCAGCTTTGGCCAACAGGCCGCTATGGGGATGAGTACTGAAGCTTTCTTT	CASSFGQQAAMGMSTEAFF
TRBV7-9	TRBJ2-7	TRBD1	NA	TGTGCCAGCAGCCGACGGACAGGGTACTACGAGCAGTACTTC	CASSRRTGYYEQYF
TRBV30	TRBJ2-7	TRBD1	few	TGTGCCTGGAGAAAGGGGGCGCCGGGAGAGCAGTACTTC	CAWRKGAPGEQYF
TRBV27	TRBJ2-6	NA	NA	TGTGCCAGCAGTCCGCGACATGCTGGGGCCAACGTCCTGACTTTC	CASSPRHAGANVLTF
TRBV28	TRBJ1-5	NA	NA	TGTGCCAGCAGCCCGGGGAGGAGCAATCAGCCCCAGCATTTT	CASSPGRSNQPQHF
TRBV5-6	TRBJ2-1	NA	NA	TGTGCCAGCAGCGCGGGGAATGAGCAGTTCTTC	CASSAGNEQFF
TRBV2	TRBJ2-3	TRBD1	NA	TGTGCCAGCAGTTTCCCGGGACAGGGTCAGGATACGCAGTATTTT	CASSFPGQGQDTQYF
TRBV11-2	TRBJ2-1	TRBD2	NA	TGTGCCAGCAGCTGGACTAGCGGAGAATACAATGAGCAGTTCTTC	CASSWTSGEYNEQFF
TRBV7-9	TRBJ2-5	TRBD2	NA	TGTGCCAGCAGCTTCCCTAGCGGGAGTGGACGAGAGACCCAGTACTTC	CASSFPSGSGRETQYF
TRBV5-6	TRBJ2-1	TRBD2	NA	TGTGCCAGCAGCTTGGTTAGCGGGAGTGCGCACAATGAGCAGTTCTTC	CASSLVSGSAHNEQFF
TRBV10-2	TRBJ2-7	NA	NA	TGCGCCAGCAGTACTAGCACCGAGCAGTACTTC	CASSTSTEQYF
TRBV7-2	TRBJ1-2	TRBD1	NA	TGTGCCAGCAGCCGTTTAGGGGCAGGGGGAAACTATGGCTACACCTTC	CASSRLGAGGNYGYTF
TRBV4-2	TRBJ2-3	TRBD2	NA	TGTGCCAGCAGCATAGAACTAGCGAGAACCCACGGCACAGATACGCAGTATTTT	CASSIELARTHGTDTQYF
TRBV30	TRBJ2-6	TRBD1	NA	TGTGCCTGGAGTGCGACAGGGTCCGGGGCCAACGTCCTGACTTTC	CAWSATGSGANVLTF
TRBV28	TRBJ1-5	TRBD1	NA	TGTGCCAGCGGGACAGGGGGGAATCAGCCCCAGCATTTT	CASGTGGNQPQHF
TRBV5-1	TRBJ2-2	NA	NA	TGCGCCAGCAGCGTCCAAAACACCGGGGAGCTGTTTTTT	CASSVQNTGELFF
TRBV7-7	TRBJ2-3	TRBD2	NA	TGTGCCAGCAGCCTACTAGCGGCCAGCACAGATACGCAGTATTTT	CASSLLAASTDTQYF
TRBV4-3	TRBJ2-2	TRBD1	few	TGCGCCAGCAGCCAGGAGGACAGGGGGGAGCTGTTTTTT	CASSQEDRGELFF